This record covers a single TCR beta chain. What it binds is not known. This sample was included in a study of T cells in Graves' hyperthyroidism and ophthalmopathy. Germline CDR1 and CDR2: DFQATT and SNEGSKA (reference sequence). This CDR3 has 13 amino acids. V dropped 2 bases and J dropped 2 bases, with 9 bases sitting between them. Study observations and caveats: Most thyroid clonotypes with frequency above 0.001 were detected in blood.

The investigators amplified TCR beta CDR3 regions from RNA transcripts. The HTBI primer set drove a first-round RT-PCR of the TCR CDR3. TCRdb re-derived calls from the multiplex PCR reads in MiXCR, one entry per CDR3 protein. The top ten clones hold about 21% of a sample with more than 350,000 distinct CDR3 sequences, about 15% of them seen once. Material: blood. The sequence was obtained from a woman in her sixties with Graves' ophthalmopathy. The chain carries TRBV20-1 and TRBJ1-2; D is uncertain. In nucleotides, the CDR3 is TGCAGTGCTAGAAATCCGGAAAACTATGGCTACACCTTC. It is translated as CSARNPENYGYTF.